This paragraph reports one TCR beta chain. The sample comes from a study of blood T cell repertoires in COVID-19. Study at large: Some COVID-19 samples were acute and others convalescent; all came from the United States, Italy and Spain. Sources were T cells, B-cell-depleted T cells, or PBMCs; the material itself was cDNA or gDNA.

In the authors' workflow: Reference gene primer amplification in the assay estimated nucleated cell counts. Measured with immunoSEQ multiplex PCR; TCRdb has only the in-frame clones, and not every one. The V and J calls and clone size are taken from that table; D and trimming were inferred from the DNA. Found here are more than 90,000 clones, approximately 78% of them singletons; the top ten hold 7.9%. The V and J ends lost 8 bases and 1 base respectively, with 27 bases between them. Per the germline V gene, CDR1 is SNHLY and CDR2 is FYNNEI. This CDR3 has 19 amino acids. The TCR was taken from a man between 65 and 79 years old with acute or convalescent COVID-19. The rearrangement uses TRBV2 and TRBJ2-1; the D gene is possibly TRBD2 (6 bases). Sequencing was done on a sample of peripheral blood. The CDR3 DNA sequence: TGTGCCAGCTCGGGACTTCTATCGATAGGATTCCTGTCCTACAATGAGCAGTTCTTC. Encoded protein: CASSGLLSIGFLSYNEQFF.